This entry concerns a single T cell receptor (beta chain). This specimen belongs to a study of cytomegalovirus exposure and HLA in healthy donors. There are 17 residues in the CDR3. Germline CDR1 is LGHNA and CDR2 is YNFKEQ. The trim removed 1 base at V and 1 base at J, leaving 8 bases unmatched. Produced via immunoSEQ multiplex PCR; TCRdb's table is partial and in-frame only. This table has about 160,000 clones, around nine tenths appearing once. The sample consisted of PBMCs. The clonotype comes from a man aged 18 to 30 in good health and CMV-seronegative. V usage is TRBV4-2 and J usage is TRBJ2-3; 7 nucleotides agree with TRBD2. CDR3 DNA: TGTGCCAGCAGCCAAGCTACCCGGGGGGTCGGCACAGATACGCAGTATTTT. Its protein product is CASSQATRGVGTDTQYF.